Listed below are T cell receptor beta chains from one sample, sequenced in a study of T cells in Graves' hyperthyroidism and ophthalmopathy. Using its own MiXCR run on the multiplex PCR reads, TCRdb lists one record per CDR3 protein. This sample has 600,000 to 700,000 distinct CDR3 sequences, with about 45% found just once. The sequencing sample was made of peripheral blood or thyroid tissue (not recorded which). These TCRs come from an adult man with Graves' disease, either hyperthyroidism or ophthalmopathy (not recorded which). CDR3s include the opening cysteine and the closing phenylalanine or tryptophan. A D gene is named only where the DNA matches it firmly. Where a row states a size, it is once, few, many or the class of an expanded clone; other rows omit it.

>TRBV9|many|TRBJ1-2|TRBD1
TGTGCCAGCAGCACATCAAAGGGGGCCAACTATGGCTACACCTTC
CASSTSKGANYGYTF
>TRBV15|-|TRBJ1-2|-
TGTGCCACCAGCAGTGCTAGCCAGACCCGGGGGGCGGACTATGGCTACACCTTC
CATSSASQTRGADYGYTF
>TRBV7-2|-|TRBJ1-1|-
TGTGCCAGCAGCCCGACAGTTTTGAACACTGAAGCTTTCTTT
CASSPTVLNTEAFF
>TRBV2|-|TRBJ1-1|-
TGTGCCAGCAGTTTAAACACGAACACTGAAGCTTTCTTT
CASSLNTNTEAFF
>TRBV20-1|-|TRBJ2-7|TRBD2
TGCAGTGCTAGATCAGCGGGAGCTCGCTACGAGCAGTACTTC
CSARSAGARYEQYF
>TRBV15|many|TRBJ1-4|-
TGTGCCACCAGGAAGGACAGAACTAATGAAAAACTGTTTTTT
CATRKDRTNEKLFF
>TRBV7-6|-|TRBJ2-5|-
TGTGCCAGCAGCTTAGGTGCTAAAGAGACCCAGTACTTC
CASSLGAKETQYF
>TRBV20-1|few|TRBJ2-2|-
TGCAGTGCTATCCCCTCGAACACCGGGGAGCTGTTTTTT
CSAIPSNTGELFF
>TRBV7-9|-|TRBJ1-5|TRBD1
TGTGCCAGCAGCCCTGACCAACGGACAGGGTTGGTGGGTCAGCCCCAGCATTTT
CASSPDQRTGLVGQPQHF
>TRBV12-3/TRBV12-4|few|TRBJ1-2|TRBD1
TGTGCCAGCAGCCGGACAGGTCCCGGTGGCTACACCTTC
CASSRTGPGGYTF
>TRBV7-9|-|TRBJ2-5|-
TGTGCCAGCAGCTTGGCTGTGTACGGGAGAACCCAAGAGACCCAGTACTTC
CASSLAVYGRTQETQYF
>TRBV2|-|TRBJ2-2|-
TGTGTCAGCAGTTTTCGGACTGGGAACACCGGGGAGCTGTTTTTT
CVSSFRTGNTGELFF
>TRBV15|-|TRBJ2-7|-
TGTGCCACCAGCAGGGCGGGGACCGAGCAGTACTTC
CATSRAGTEQYF
>TRBV7-2|-|TRBJ2-7|TRBD2
TGTGCCAGCACCAAGACTAGCGGGAGGTCGGACGAGCAGTACTTC
CASTKTSGRSDEQYF
>TRBV7-9|few|TRBJ2-7|-
TGTGCCAGCACCGACTTGGGGGGTGTTTTCTACGAGCAGTACTTC
CASTDLGGVFYEQYF
>TRBV5-4|-|TRBJ1-6|-
TGTGCCAGCAGCAAACAGGTTAACTCACCCCTCCACTTT
CASSKQVNSPLHF
>TRBV7-9|-|TRBJ2-7|-
TGTGCCAGCAGCCTCACTCCAGGGACCAGACGCAAGCAGTACTTC
CASSLTPGTRRKQYF